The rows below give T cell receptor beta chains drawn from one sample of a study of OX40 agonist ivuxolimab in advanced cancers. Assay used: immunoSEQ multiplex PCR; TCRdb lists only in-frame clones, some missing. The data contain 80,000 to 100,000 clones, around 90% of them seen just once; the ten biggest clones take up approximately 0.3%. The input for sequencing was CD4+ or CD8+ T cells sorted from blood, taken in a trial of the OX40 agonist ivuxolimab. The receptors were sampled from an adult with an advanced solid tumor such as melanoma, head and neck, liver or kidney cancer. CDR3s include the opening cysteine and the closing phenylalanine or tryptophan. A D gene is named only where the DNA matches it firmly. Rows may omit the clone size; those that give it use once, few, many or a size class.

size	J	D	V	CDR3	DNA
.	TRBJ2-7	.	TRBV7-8	CASSFPGNPWEQYF	TGTGCCAGCAGCTTCCCGGGAAATCCTTGGGAGCAGTACTTC
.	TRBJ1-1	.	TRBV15	CATTGQGNTEAFF	TGTGCCACCACCGGCCAGGGGAACACTGAAGCTTTCTTT
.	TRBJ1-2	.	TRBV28	CASSLGGGGYGYTF	TGTGCCAGCAGTTTAGGAGGGGGAGGCTATGGCTACACCTTC
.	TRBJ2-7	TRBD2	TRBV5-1	CASSLDSGDAYEQYF	TGCGCCAGCAGCTTGGATAGCGGGGATGCCTACGAGCAGTACTTC
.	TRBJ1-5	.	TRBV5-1	CASSPSWGREQPQHF	TGCGCCAGCAGCCCGTCCTGGGGGAGAGAACAGCCCCAGCATTTT
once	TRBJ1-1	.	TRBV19	CASSRGNTEAFF	TGTGCCAGTAGTCGGGGGAACACTGAAGCTTTCTTT
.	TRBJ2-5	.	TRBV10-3	CAIRGGPNQETQYF	TGTGCCATCAGGGGTGGCCCTAACCAAGAGACCCAGTACTTC
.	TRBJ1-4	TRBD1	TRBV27	CASSKRDSNEKLFF	TGTGCCAGCAGTAAACGGGACAGTAATGAAAAACTGTTTTTT
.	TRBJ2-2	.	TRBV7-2	CASSLVIRTGELFF	TGTGCCAGCAGCTTGGTCATTCGGACCGGGGAGCTGTTTTTT
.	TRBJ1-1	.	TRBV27	CASSRKPGGNTEAFF	TGTGCCAGCAGTAGAAAGCCCGGGGGAAACACTGAAGCTTTCTTT
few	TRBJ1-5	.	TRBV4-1	CASSHGWSNQPQHF	TGCGCCAGCAGCCATGGATGGAGCAATCAGCCCCAGCATTTT
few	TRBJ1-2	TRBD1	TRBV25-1	CASSDRDRAYGYTF	TGTGCCAGCAGTGATCGCGACAGGGCCTATGGCTACACCTTC
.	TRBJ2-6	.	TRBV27	CASSLNRVLWGANVLTF	TGTGCCAGCAGTTTGAACAGGGTACTTTGGGGGGCCAACGTCCTGACTTTC
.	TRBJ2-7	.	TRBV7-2	CASSLAGPYEQYF	TGTGCCAGCAGCTTGGCAGGACCCTACGAGCAGTACTTC
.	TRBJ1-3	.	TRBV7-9	CASSLGRTGNTIYF	TGTGCCAGCAGCTTAGGGCGAACTGGAAACACCATATATTTT
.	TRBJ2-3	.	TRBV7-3	CASSSGQRTDTQYF	TGTGCCAGCAGCTCGGGACAACGCACAGATACGCAGTATTTT
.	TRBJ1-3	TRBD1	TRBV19	CASHPGGSGNTIYF	TGTGCCAGTCACCCAGGGGGTTCTGGAAACACCATATATTTT
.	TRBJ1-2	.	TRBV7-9	CASVTISYGYTF	TGTGCCAGCGTTACAATCTCCTATGGCTACACCTTC
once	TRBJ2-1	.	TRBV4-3	CASSRAGAGGYNEQFF	TGCGCCAGCAGCCGGGCAGGGGCAGGAGGGTACAATGAGCAGTTCTTC
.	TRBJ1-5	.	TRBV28	CASSLNGRKNQPQHF	TGTGCCAGCAGTTTAAATGGAAGGAAGAATCAGCCCCAGCATTTT
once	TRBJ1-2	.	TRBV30	CAWSHLGGASNYGYTF	TGTGCCTGGAGCCACCTTGGGGGGGCGTCTAACTATGGCTACACCTTC
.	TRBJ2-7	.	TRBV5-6	CASSSRSSSYEQYF	TGTGCCAGCAGCTCCCGGTCGAGCTCCTACGAGCAGTACTTC
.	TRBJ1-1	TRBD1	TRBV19	CASNPGGGNTEAFF	TGTGCCAGTAACCCAGGGGGCGGGAACACTGAAGCTTTCTTT
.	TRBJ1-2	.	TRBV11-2	CASSLDLLGAYGYTF	TGTGCCAGCAGCTTAGACCTCCTGGGGGCCTATGGCTACACCTTC
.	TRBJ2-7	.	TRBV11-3	CASSFGGVTTEQYF	TGTGCCAGCAGCTTCGGTGGGGTTACGACCGAGCAGTACTTC
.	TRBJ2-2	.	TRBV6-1	CASSPGRANTGELFF	TGTGCCAGCAGTCCCGGGCGGGCGAACACCGGGGAGCTGTTTTTT
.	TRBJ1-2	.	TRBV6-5	CASRSGVGNNYGYTF	TGTGCCAGTCGCTCTGGGGTGGGTAATAACTATGGCTACACCTTC